This T cell receptor (beta chain) appears in the sequencing data of a study of blood T cell repertoires in COVID-19. Study overall: Acute and convalescent COVID-19 specimens originated in the United States, Italy and Spain. The cDNA or gDNA used as material had been derived from T cells, B-cell-depleted T cells, or PBMCs.

The length of the CDR3 is 15 residues. Germline V CDR1 and CDR2: SGHNT, YYREEE (reference sequence). J gave up 6 bases and V 1 base, and 4 bases lay outside the gene matches. Original methodology: Reference gene primer amplification yielded estimated nucleated cell counts. The assay was immunoSEQ multiplex PCR, and TCRdb's table has in-frame clones only and misses some. For V, J and clone size, that table is used; D and trimming come from the DNA. Of 250,000 or so clones listed, 70% to 80% were seen once; the top ten hold around 3.4%. The chain carries TRBV5-4 and TRBJ2-1; 10 nucleotides agree with TRBD1. The sequenced material came from peripheral blood. The source is a woman at least 80 years old with acute or convalescent COVID-19. CDR3 in amino acids: CASSLPGQGGNEQFF. The CDR3 DNA sequence: TGTGCCAGCAGCTTGCCCGGACAGGGGGGCAATGAGCAGTTCTTC.